This T cell receptor beta chain was obtained from a study of blood T cell repertoires in COVID-19. Study as a whole: Some COVID-19 samples were acute and others convalescent; all came from the United States, Italy and Spain. The cDNA or gDNA used as material had been derived from T cells, B-cell-depleted T cells, or PBMCs.

The CDR3 is made up of 15 amino acids. Trimming shortened V by 3 bases and J by 3 bases, and 12 bases separated the two germline ends. The germline gives CDR1 ENHRY, CDR2 SYGVKD. Authors' analysis steps: Estimation of nucleated cell counts was performed using reference gene primer amplification. The assay was immunoSEQ multiplex PCR, and TCRdb's table has in-frame clones only and misses some. That table is the source of V, J and clone size, and D and trimming were worked out from the DNA. This sample has around 150,000 clones; 75% to 90% occur once, and the top ten carry under 2.5%. This chain joins TRBV10-3 and TRBJ1-3; the D gene is possibly TRBD1 (5 bases). The sequence was collected from a man between 70 and 80 years old with acute or convalescent COVID-19. Sample: peripheral blood. The CDR3 loop reads CAISESWGGGNTIYF. CDR3 bases: TGTGCCATCAGTGAATCGTGGGGCGGTGGAAACACCATATATTTT.